A single TCR beta chain is shown here with its context. No cognate antigen has been identified for it. Within one base of it there is no much larger clone, and no base qualities were kept. Reading the label with the study, this specimen's time point is: pre-treatment sample, taken before nivolumab and TIL therapy. Adults with stage 4 NSCLC were enrolled in a dual-center phase I trial from late 2017 to early 2020. Samples came from a single-arm, open-label phase I trial of tumor-infiltrating lymphocyte therapy with nivolumab in advanced non-small cell lung cancer. Blood mononuclear cells were isolated from EDTA tubes by Ficoll gradient and were snap-frozen as pellets, and DNA was extracted with a Qiagen mini-prep kit. Germline trimming amounts to 5 bases on V and 7 bases on J, with 10 as the count of junction bases outside the gene matches. CDR1 and CDR2 are drawn from the germline V gene (reference sequence): LNHNV, YYDKDF. The CDR3 holds 16 amino acids from the cysteine to the phenylalanine. The entry retains the CDR3 DNA only, 48 bases that are in frame from base 1.

The data are from a study of TIL therapy for anti-PD-1-resistant metastatic lung cancer (TCRdb year 2021). For context, the study as a whole: Before any PD-1/PD-L1 blockade was given, tumors were harvested, nivolumab was then administered, and patients who progressed went on to receive lymphodepletion, an infusion of expanded TIL, and IL-2. Enrolled patients had a median age of roughly 50 years (range roughly 35-85) and a median tumor PD-L1 proportion score of over 5.5%. Most of the cohort had lung adenocarcinoma, including a few EGFR-mutant tumors and two ALK-rearranged tumors, and half of the patients were either current or former smokers. A median non-synonymous tumor mutation burden of under 1.9 mutations per megabase was determined across the cohort by whole-exome sequencing. Tumor and peripheral blood T cell receptor beta sequencing was used to track clonotypes across tumor, expanded TIL product and serial blood samples. What the work shows at the level of the full study, not this receptor alone: The cohort was highly selected, with more treatment-naive, never-smoker and oncogene-addicted patients than typical, limiting generalizability. Clonotypes from the infused TIL partially replaced the baseline peripheral repertoire and then declined over months, and persistence showed no apparent association with response. The study protocol defined all tumor marker inferences as exploratory.

The immunoSEQ v3 hsTCRB kit was used to amplify TCR beta CDR3 regions from genomic DNA through bias-controlled multiplex PCR. TCR libraries were sequenced on an Illumina NextSeq 500 to 1.5 million to 2 million read pairs for survey level or 5-6 million for deep level. The authors' analysis ran thus. The immunoSEQ Analyzer software assigned V, D and J genes, filtered out non-productive sequences, and reported clonality. To compare repertoires between infused TIL and blood, productive Simpson clonality was used along with the Morisita overlap index of productive TRB rearrangements. Absolute clonotype counts in blood were estimated by multiplying the lymphocyte count by the CD3+ fraction and by the productive frequency of the clone. TCRdb re-hosts the immuneACCESS table, in-frame sequences only. Its copies lack some clones; in the studies checked, an unresolved V gene accounts for under half of them, and the cause for the rest is not known. That table furnishes V, J and clone size, whereas the DNA furnished D and trimming. For this sample the table gives some 50,000 clones, of which around 79% were detected only once. Jointly, the top ten make up around 15% of the sample.

The V and J segments used are TRBV15 and TRBJ1-5; 11 central bases correspond to TRBD1. The sample was blood, taken at baseline. This receptor was identified in a man between 65 and 85 years old with non-small cell lung cancer. The CDR3 has the sequence CATSGPGTGGRQPQHF. Read as DNA, the sequence is TGTGCCACCAGCGGGCCCGGGACAGGGGGAAGGCAGCCCCAGCATTTT. The reference TRBV15 and TRBJ1-5 proteins fill in what lies around the CDR3, so the full variable domain reads DAMVIQNPRYQVTQFGKPVTLSCSQTLNHNVMYWYQQKSSQAPKLLFHYYDKDFNNEADTPDNFQSRRPNTSFCFLDIRSPGLGDTAMYLCATSGPGTGGRQPQHFGDGTRLSIL.